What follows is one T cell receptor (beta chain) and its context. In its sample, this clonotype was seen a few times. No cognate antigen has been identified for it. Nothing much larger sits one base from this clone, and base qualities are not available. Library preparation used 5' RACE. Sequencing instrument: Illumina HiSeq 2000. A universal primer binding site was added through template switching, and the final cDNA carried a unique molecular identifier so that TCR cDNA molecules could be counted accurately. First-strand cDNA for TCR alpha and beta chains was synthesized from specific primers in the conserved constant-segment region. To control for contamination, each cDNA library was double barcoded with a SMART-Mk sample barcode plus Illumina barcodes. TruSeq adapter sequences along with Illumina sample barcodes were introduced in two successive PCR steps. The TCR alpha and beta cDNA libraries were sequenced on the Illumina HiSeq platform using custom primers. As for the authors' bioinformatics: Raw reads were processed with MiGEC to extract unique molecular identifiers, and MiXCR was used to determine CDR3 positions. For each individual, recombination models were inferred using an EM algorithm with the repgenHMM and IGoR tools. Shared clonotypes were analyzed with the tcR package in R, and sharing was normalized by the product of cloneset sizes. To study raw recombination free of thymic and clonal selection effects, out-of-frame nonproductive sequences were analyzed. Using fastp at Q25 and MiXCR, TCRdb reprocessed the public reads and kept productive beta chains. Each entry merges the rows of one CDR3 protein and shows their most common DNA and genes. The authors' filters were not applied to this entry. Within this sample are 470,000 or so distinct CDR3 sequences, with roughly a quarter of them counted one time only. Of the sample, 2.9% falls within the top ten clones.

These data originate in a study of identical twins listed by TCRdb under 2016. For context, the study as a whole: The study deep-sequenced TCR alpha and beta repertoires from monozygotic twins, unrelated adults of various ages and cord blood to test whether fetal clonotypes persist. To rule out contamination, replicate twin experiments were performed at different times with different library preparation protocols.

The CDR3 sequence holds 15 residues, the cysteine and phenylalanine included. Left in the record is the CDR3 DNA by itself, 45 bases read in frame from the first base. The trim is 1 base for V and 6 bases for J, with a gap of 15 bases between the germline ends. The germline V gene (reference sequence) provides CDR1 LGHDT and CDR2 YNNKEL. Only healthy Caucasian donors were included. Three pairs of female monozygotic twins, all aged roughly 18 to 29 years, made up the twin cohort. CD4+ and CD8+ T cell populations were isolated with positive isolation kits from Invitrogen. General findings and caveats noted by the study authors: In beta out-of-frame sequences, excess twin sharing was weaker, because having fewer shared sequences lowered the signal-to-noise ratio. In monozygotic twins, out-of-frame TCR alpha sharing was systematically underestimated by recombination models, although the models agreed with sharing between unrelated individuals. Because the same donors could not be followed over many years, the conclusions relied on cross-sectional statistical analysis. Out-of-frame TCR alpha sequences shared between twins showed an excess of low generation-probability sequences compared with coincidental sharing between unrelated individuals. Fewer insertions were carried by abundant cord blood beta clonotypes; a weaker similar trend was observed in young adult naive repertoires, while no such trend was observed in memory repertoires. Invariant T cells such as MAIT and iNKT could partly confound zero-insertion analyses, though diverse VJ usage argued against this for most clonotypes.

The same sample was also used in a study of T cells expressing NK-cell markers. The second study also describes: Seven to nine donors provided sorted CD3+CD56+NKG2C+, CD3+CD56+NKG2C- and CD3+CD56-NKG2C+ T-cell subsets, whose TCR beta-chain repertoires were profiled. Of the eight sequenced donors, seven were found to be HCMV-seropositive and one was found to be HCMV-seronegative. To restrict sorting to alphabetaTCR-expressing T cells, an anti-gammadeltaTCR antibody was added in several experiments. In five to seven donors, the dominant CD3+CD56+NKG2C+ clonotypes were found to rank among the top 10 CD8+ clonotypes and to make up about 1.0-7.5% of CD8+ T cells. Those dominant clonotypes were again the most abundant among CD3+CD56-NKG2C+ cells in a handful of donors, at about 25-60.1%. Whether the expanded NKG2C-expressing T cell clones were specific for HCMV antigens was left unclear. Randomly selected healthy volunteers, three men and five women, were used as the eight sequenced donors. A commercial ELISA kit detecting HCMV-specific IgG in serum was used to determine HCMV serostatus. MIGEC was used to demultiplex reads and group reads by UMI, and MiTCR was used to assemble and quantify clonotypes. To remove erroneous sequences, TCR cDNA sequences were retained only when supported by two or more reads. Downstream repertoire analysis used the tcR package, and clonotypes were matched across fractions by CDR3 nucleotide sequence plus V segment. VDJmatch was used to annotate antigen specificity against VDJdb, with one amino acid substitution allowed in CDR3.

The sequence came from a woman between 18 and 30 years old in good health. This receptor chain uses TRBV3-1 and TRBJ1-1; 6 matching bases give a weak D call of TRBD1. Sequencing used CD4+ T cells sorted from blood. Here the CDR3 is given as CASSQGRVRGAEAFF. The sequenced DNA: TGTGCCAGCAGCCAAGGGAGGGTCAGGGGCGCTGAAGCTTTCTTT.